The source of this TCR beta chain is a study of blood T cell repertoires in COVID-19. Study information: The cDNA or gDNA used as material had been derived from T cells, B-cell-depleted T cells, or PBMCs.

Original methodology: How many nucleated cells were present was estimated from reference gene primer amplification. The method was immunoSEQ multiplex PCR; TCRdb's version includes in-frame clones alone and lacks a portion of them. From that table come the V and J calls and clone size; the DNA was used to work out D and trimming. The sample contains some 87,000 clones, 65% to 80% of which appear only once. This CDR3 is 16 amino acids long. The germline V gene has CDR1 LGHDT and CDR2 YNNKEL (reference sequence). V gave up 0 bases and J gave up 3 bases, with 12 bases separating them. This receptor was obtained from a woman older than 75 with active or convalescent COVID-19. Sequencing input: peripheral blood. The chain joins TRBV3-1 (or the pseudogene TRBV3-2) to TRBJ2-1, with a weak D call TRBD2 (6 bases). Here the CDR3 reads CASSQDPGGYYNEQFF. The CDR3 nucleotides are TGTGCCAGCAGCCAAGACCCCGGGGGTTACTACAATGAGCAGTTCTTC.